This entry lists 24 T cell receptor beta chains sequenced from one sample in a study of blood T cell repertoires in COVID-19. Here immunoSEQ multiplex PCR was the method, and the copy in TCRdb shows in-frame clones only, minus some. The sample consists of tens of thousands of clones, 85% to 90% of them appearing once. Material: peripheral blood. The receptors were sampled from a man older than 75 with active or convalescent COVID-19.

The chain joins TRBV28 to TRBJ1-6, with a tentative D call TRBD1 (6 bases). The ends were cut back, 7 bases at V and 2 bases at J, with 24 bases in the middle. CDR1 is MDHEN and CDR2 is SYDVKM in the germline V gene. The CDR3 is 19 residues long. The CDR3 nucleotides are TGTGCCAGCAATTACAAAAGGGGGGGCGCAGGAACCTATAATTCACCCCTCCACTTT. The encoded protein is CASNYKRGGAGTYNSPLHF.

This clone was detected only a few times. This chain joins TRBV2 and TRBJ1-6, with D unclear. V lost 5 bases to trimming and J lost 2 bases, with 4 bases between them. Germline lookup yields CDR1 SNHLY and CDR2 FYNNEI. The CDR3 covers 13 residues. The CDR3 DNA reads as TGTGCCAGCAGTACAGCCTATAATTCACCCCTCCACTTT. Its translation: CASSTAYNSPLHF.

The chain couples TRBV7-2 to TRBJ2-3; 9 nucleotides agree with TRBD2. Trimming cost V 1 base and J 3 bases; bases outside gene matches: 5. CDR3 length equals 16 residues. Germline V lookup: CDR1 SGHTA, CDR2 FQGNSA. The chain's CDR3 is CASSLVGTSQTDTQYF. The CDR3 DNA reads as TGTGCCAGCAGCTTAGTGGGGACTAGCCAGACAGATACGCAGTATTTT.

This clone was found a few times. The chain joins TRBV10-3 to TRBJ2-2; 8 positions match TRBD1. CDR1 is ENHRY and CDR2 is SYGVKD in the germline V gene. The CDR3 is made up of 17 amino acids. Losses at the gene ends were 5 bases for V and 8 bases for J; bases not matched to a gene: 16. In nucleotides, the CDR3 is TGTGCCATCAGTAGGGGGACAGGTGACGCCCCGGTAGGGGAGCTGTTTTTT. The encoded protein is CAISRGTGDAPVGELFF.

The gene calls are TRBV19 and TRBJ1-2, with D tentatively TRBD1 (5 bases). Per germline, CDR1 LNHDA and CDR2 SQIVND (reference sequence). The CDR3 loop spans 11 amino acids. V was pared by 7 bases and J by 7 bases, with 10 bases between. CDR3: CASTTGVGYTF. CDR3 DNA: TGTGCCAGTACTACGGGGGTTGGCTACACCTTC. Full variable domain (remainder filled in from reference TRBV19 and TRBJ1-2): DGGITQSPKYLFRKEGQNVTLSCEQNLNHDAMYWYRQDPGQGLRLIYYSQIVNDFQKGDIAEGYSVSREKKESFPLTVTSAQKNPTAFYLCASTTGVGYTFGSGTRLTVV.

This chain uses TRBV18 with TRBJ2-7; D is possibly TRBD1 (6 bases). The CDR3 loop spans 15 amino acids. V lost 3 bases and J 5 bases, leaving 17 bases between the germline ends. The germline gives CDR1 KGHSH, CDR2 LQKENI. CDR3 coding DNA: TGTGCCAGCTCACCCGTAAACAGGGTCAAGAACGAGCAGTACTTC. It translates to CASSPVNRVKNEQYF.

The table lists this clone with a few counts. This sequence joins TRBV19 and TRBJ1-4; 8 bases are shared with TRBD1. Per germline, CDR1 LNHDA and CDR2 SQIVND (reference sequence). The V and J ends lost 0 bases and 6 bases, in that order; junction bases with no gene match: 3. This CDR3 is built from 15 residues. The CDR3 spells CASSIEDRVDEKLFF. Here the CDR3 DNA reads TGTGCCAGTAGTATAGAGGACAGGGTCGATGAAAAACTGTTTTTT.

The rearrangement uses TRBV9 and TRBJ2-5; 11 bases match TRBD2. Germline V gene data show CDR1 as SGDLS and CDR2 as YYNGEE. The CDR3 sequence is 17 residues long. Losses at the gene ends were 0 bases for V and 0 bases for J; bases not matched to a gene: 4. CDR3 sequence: CASSVAPTSGDQETQYF. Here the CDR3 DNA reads TGTGCCAGCAGCGTAGCTCCGACTAGCGGGGACCAAGAGACCCAGTACTTC.

The CDR3 is CASSPPTGSRGYTF. The CDR3 nucleotides are TGTGCCAGCTCACCACCGACAGGGTCTAGAGGCTACACCTTC. The V call is TRBV18, the J call TRBJ1-2, with TRBD1 matching 7 bases. The CDR3 sequence is 14 residues long. V lost 0 bases to trimming and J lost 8 bases; unmatched junction nucleotides: 6. In germline, CDR1 is KGHSH, CDR2 LQKENI.

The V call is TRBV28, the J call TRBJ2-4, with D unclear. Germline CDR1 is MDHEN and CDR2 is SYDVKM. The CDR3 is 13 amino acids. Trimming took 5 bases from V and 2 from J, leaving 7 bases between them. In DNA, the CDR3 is TGTGCCAGCAGTCCCCATCCCAAAAACATTCAGTACTTC. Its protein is CASSPHPKNIQYF.

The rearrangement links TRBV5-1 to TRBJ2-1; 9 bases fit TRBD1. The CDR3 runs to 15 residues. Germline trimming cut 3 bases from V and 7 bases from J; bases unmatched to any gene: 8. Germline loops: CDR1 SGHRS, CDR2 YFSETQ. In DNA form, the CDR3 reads TGCGCCAGCAGCTCTTCCGGGACAGGGTTAAATGAGCAGTTCTTC. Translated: CASSSSGTGLNEQFF.

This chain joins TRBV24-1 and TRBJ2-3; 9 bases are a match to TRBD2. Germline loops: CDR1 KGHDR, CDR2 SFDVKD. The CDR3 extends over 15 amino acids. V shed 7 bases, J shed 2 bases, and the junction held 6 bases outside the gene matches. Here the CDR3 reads CATSLSGGLTDTQYF. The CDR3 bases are TGTGCCACCAGCCTTAGCGGGGGACTCACAGATACGCAGTATTTT.

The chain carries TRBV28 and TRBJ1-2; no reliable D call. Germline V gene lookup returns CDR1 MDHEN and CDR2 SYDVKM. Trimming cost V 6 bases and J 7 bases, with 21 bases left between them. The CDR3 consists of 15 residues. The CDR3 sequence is CASSIFSGAPSGYTF. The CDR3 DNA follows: TGTGCCAGCAGCATCTTTTCGGGAGCCCCGAGTGGCTACACCTTC.

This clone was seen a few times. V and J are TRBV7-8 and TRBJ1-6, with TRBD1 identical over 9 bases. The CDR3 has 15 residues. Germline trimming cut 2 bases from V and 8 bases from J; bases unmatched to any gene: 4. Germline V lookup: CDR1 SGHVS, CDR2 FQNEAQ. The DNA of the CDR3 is TGTGCCAGCAGCTTAACAGGGACAGGGTATTCACCCCTCCACTTT. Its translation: CASSLTGTGYSPLHF.

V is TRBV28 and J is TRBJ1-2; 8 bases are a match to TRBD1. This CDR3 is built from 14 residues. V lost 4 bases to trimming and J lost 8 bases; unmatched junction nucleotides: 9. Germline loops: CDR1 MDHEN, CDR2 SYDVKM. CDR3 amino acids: CASSSPGQAWGYTF. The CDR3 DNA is TGTGCCAGCAGTTCCCCGGGACAGGCCTGGGGCTACACCTTC.

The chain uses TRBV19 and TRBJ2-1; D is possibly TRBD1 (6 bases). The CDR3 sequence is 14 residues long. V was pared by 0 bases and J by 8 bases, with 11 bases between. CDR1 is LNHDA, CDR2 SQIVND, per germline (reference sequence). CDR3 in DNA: TGTGCCAGTAGTATAGATCGGCCAGGGGATGAGCAGTTCTTC. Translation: CASSIDRPGDEQFF.

The CDR3 DNA reads as TGTGCCAGCAGAACTGCCTCCTACGAGCAGTACTTC. Its translation: CASRTASYEQYF. This rearrangement joins TRBV28 to TRBJ2-7; D not certain. V shed 6 bases and J shed 0 bases, with 6 bases lying between them. Germline V lookup: CDR1 MDHEN, CDR2 SYDVKM. This CDR3 spans 12 amino acids.

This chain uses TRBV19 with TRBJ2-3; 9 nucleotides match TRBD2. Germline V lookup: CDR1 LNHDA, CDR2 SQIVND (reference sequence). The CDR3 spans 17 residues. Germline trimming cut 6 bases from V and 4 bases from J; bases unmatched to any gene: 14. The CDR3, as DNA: TGTGCCAGTAGCGTAAGAATTAGCGGGAGTTTGGCAGATACGCAGTATTTT. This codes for CASSVRISGSLADTQYF. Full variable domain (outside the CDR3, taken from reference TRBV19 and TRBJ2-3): DGGITQSPKYLFRKEGQNVTLSCEQNLNHDAMYWYRQDPGQGLRLIYYSQIVNDFQKGDIAEGYSVSREKKESFPLTVTSAQKNPTAFYLCASSVRISGSLADTQYFGPGTRLTVL.

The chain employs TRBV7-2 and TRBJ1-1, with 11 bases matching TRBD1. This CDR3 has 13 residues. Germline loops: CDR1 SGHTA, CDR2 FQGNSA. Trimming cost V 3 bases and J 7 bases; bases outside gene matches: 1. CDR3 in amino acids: CASSLGQGDEAFF. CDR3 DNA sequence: TGTGCCAGCAGCTTGGGACAGGGGGATGAAGCTTTCTTT.

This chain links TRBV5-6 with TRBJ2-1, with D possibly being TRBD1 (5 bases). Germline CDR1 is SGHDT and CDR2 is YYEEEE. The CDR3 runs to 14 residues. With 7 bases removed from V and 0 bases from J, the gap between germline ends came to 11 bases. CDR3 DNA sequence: TGTGCCAGCCGCTCAGGGTTCTCCTACAATGAGCAGTTCTTC. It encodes CASRSGFSYNEQFF.

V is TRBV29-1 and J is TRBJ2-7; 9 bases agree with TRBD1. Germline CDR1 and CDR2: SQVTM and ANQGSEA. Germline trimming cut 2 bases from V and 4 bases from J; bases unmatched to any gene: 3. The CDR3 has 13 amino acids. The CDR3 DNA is TGCAGCGTTGAATCGGGACAGGGATACGAGCAGTACTTC. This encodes CSVESGQGYEQYF.

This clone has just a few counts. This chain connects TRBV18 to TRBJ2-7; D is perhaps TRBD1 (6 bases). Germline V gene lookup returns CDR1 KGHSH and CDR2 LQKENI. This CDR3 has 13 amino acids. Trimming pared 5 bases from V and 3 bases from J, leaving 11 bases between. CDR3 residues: CASSGEQGYEQYF. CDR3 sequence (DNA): TGTGCCAGCTCAGGGGAACAGGGCTACGAGCAGTACTTC.

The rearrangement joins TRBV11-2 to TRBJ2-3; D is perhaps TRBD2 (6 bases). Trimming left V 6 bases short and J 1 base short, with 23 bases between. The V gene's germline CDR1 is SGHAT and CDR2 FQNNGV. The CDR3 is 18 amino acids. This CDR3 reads CASRAGRFSRRGTDTQYF. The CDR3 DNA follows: TGTGCCAGCAGGGCGGGGAGGTTTTCCCGGCGGGGCACAGATACGCAGTATTTT. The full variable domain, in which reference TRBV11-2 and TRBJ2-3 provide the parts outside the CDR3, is EAGVAQSPRYKIIEKRQSVAFWCNPISGHATLYWYQQILGQGPKLLIQFQNNGVVDDSQLPKDRFSAERLKGVDSTLKIQPAKLEDSAVYLCASRAGRFSRRGTDTQYFGPGTRLTVL.

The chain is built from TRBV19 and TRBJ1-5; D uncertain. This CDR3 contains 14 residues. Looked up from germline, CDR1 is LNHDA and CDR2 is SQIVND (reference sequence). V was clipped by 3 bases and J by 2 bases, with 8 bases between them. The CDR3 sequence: CASSIRVRNQPQHF. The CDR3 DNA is TGTGCCAGTAGTATTCGGGTCCGCAATCAGCCCCAGCATTTT.